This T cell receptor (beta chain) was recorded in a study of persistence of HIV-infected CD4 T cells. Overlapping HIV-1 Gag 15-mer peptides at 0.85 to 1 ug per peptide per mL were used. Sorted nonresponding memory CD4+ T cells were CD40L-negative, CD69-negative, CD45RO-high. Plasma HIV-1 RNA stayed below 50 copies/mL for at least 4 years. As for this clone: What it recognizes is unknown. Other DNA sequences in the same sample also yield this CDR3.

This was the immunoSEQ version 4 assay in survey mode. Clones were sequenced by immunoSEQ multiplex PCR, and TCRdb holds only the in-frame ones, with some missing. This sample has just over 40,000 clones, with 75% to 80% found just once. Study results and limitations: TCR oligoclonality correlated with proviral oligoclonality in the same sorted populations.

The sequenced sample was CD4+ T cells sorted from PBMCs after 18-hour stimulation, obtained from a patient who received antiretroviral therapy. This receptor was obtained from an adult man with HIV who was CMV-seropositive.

The CDR3 DNA sequence: TGTGCCAGCTCACCACAGGGAAACACTGAAGCTTTCTTT. Its protein is CASSPQGNTEAFF. The chain carries TRBV18 and TRBJ1-1; D remains unclear. Germline lookup yields CDR1 KGHSH and CDR2 LQKENI. This CDR3 spans 13 amino acids. Trimming removed 1 base from V and 2 bases from J, with 5 bases in between.